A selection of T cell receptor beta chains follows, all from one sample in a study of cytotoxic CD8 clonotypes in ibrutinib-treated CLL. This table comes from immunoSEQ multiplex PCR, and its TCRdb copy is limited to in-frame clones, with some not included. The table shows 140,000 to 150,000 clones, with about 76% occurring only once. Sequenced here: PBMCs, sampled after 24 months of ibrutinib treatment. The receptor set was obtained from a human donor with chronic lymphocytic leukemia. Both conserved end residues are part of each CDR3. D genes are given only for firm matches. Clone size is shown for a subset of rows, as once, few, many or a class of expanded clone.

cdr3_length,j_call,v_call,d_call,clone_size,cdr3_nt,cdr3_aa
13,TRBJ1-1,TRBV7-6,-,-,TGTGCCAGCAGCCCCCGCGGGCGGACTGAAGCTTTCTTT,CASSPRGRTEAFF
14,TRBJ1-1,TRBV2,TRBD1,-,TGTGCCAGCAGTGTGGGACAGATGAACACTGAAGCTTTCTTT,CASSVGQMNTEAFF
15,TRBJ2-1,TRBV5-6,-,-,TGTGCCAGCAGCTTCGAGGGGTGGACCTACAATGAGCAGTTCTTC,CASSFEGWTYNEQFF
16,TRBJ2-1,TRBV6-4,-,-,TGTGCCAGCAGTGACTCGGGGGGAACCAAATACAATGAGCAGTTCTTC,CASSDSGGTKYNEQFF
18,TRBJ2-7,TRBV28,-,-,TGTGCCAGCAGTTTATACCTGGGGGCGTCTATTGGGGAGTACGAGCAGTACTTC,CASSLYLGASIGEYEQYF
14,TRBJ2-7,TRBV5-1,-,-,TGCGCCAGCAGCTTGGGTGGGCAGGGCTACGAGCAGTACTTC,CASSLGGQGYEQYF
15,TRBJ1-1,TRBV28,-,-,TGTGCCAGCAGTCTGGGGGGGGCCCGAAACACTGAAGCTTTCTTT,CASSLGGARNTEAFF
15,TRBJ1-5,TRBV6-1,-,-,TGTGCCAGCAGGGCTCACGGTGAGGCCCATCAGCCCCAGCATTTT,CASRAHGEAHQPQHF
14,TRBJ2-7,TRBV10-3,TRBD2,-,TGTGCCATCAGTACCGGGACTAGCGCCTACGAGCAGTACTTC,CAISTGTSAYEQYF
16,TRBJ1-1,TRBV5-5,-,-,TGTGCCAGCAGCCCCGCCCCACTACCGATGAACACTGAAGCTTTCTTT,CASSPAPLPMNTEAFF
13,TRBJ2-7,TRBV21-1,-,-,TGTGCCAGCAGCAACCCCGTGGACTACGAGCAGTACTTC,CASSNPVDYEQYF
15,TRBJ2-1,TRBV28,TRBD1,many,TGTGCCAGCAGCTCGACAGGGAACGTGGGGAATGAGCAGTTCTTC,CASSSTGNVGNEQFF
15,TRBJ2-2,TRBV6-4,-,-,TGTGCCAGCAGTGACTCGGCGGGAACGGCCGGGGAGCTGTTTTTT,CASSDSAGTAGELFF
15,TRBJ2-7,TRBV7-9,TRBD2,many,TGTGCCAGCAGCTTAGCTTCTAGCGGGAACTACGAGCAGTACTTC,CASSLASSGNYEQYF
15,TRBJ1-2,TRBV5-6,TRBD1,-,TGTGCCAGCAGCTTGCCCGGGACAGCTAACTATGGCTACACCTTC,CASSLPGTANYGYTF
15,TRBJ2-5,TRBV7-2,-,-,TGTGCCAGCAGCCCGGACACCCCAGGGCCTGAGACCCAGTACTTC,CASSPDTPGPETQYF
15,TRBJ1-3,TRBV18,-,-,TGTGCCAGCTCACCGGGCTGGCGGGTCGGAAACACCATATATTTT,CASSPGWRVGNTIYF
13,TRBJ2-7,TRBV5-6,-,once,TGTGCCAGCAGCTTGGGGGACCCGGTCGAGCAGTACTTC,CASSLGDPVEQYF
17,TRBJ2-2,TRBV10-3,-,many,TGTGCCATCAGTGAGCCCCCGCGGGGAGACAGGACCGGGGAGCTGTTTTTT,CAISEPPRGDRTGELFF
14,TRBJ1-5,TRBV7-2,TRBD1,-,TGTGCCAGCAGCTTCACAGGGGCGGGTCAGCCCCAGCATTTT,CASSFTGAGQPQHF
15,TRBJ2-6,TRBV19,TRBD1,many,TGTGCCACGGGACAGGGACCCTCTGGGGCCAACGTCCTGACTTTC,CATGQGPSGANVLTF
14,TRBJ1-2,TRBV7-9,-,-,TGTGCCAGCAGCTTAGGGGAGGGCCACTATGGCTACACCTTC,CASSLGEGHYGYTF
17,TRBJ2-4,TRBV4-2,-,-,TGTGCCAGCAGCCTGGAGGGGGGGGAGGGTCCCAAAAACATTCAGTACTTC,CASSLEGGEGPKNIQYF